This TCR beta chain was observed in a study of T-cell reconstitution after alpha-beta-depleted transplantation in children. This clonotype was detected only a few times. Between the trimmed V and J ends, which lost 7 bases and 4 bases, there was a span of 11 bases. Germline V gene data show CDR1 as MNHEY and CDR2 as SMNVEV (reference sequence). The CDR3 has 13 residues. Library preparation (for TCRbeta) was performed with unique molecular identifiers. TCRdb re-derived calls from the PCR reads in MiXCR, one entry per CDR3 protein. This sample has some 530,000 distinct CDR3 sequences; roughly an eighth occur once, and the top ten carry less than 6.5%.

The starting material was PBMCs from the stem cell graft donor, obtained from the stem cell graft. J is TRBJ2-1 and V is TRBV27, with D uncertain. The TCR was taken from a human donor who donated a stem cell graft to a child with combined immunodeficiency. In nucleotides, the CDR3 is TGTGCCAGCAAGTCGACGGTATACAATGAGCAGTTCTTC. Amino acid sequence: CASKSTVYNEQFF.